The 5 T cell receptor beta chains listed next were all sequenced from one sample in a study of cytomegalovirus exposure and HLA in healthy donors. PCR employed 60 Vbeta and 13 Jbeta primers. The repertoire was sequenced with immunoSEQ multiplex PCR; TCRdb's copy has only in-frame clones and lacks some. This table holds over 100,000 clones, roughly four fifths found once. Sample: PBMCs. These TCRs come from a man aged 25-40 years in good health and CMV-seropositive.

This rearrangement joins TRBV28 to TRBJ2-5, with D possibly being TRBD1 (6 bases). Trimming took off 6 bases at V and 1 base at J, with 6 bases between the two ends. This CDR3 spans 12 amino acids. Germline V gene lookup returns CDR1 MDHEN and CDR2 SYDVKM. The CDR3, as DNA: TGTGCCAGCAGGACAGGCCAAGAGACCCAGTACTTC. Translation: CASRTGQETQYF.

The V gene is TRBV19, the J gene TRBJ1-6; 8 nucleotides agree with TRBD1. The germline CDR1 and CDR2 sequences are LNHDA and SQIVND (reference sequence). There are 18 residues in the CDR3. V lost 2 bases to trimming and J lost 7 bases; unmatched junction nucleotides: 13. CDR3 region: CASSIPRDRGILNSPLHF. The CDR3 DNA reads as TGTGCCAGTAGTATACCACGCGACAGGGGAATTCTAAATTCACCCCTCCACTTT. Looking up the rest from reference TRBV19 and TRBJ1-6 gives the full variable domain: DGGITQSPKYLFRKEGQNVTLSCEQNLNHDAMYWYRQDPGQGLRLIYYSQIVNDFQKGDIAEGYSVSREKKESFPLTVTSAQKNPTAFYLCASSIPRDRGILNSPLHFGNGTRLTVT.

In this sample, this clone turned up once. V gene TRBV7-9 combines with J gene TRBJ1-4; the match to TRBD1 covers 7 bases. Germline CDR1 SEHNR, CDR2 FQNEAQ (reference sequence). The CDR3 contains 13 residues. Trimming took 10 bases from V and 7 from J; bases not matched to a gene: 9. CDR3 sequence: CATERQGGEKLFF. The CDR3 nucleotides read TGTGCCACCGAGAGACAGGGCGGTGAAAAACTGTTTTTT.

There are a few counts of this clone. The chain's CDR3 is CASSPQGGSGNTIYF. In DNA, the CDR3 is TGTGCCAGCAGCCCCCAGGGAGGCTCTGGAAACACCATATATTTT. This chain uses TRBV5-4 with TRBJ1-3, with a weak D call TRBD1 (5 bases). Germline V gene data show CDR1 as SGHNT and CDR2 as YYREEE (reference sequence). V dropped 4 bases and J dropped 0 bases, with 11 bases sitting between them. The CDR3 is made up of 15 amino acids. Filled out from reference TRBV5-4 and TRBJ1-3, the complete variable domain reads ETGVTQSPTHLIKTRGQQVTLRCSSQSGHNTVSWYQQALGQGPQFIFQYYREEENGRGNFPPRFSGLQFPNYSSELNVNALELDDSALYLCASSPQGGSGNTIYFGEGSWLTVV.

In nucleotides, the CDR3 is TGTGCCAGCAGCCCCGGACAGGGCGTCTATGGCTACACCTTC. Its protein is CASSPGQGVYGYTF. The chain couples TRBV7-2 to TRBJ1-2; TRBD1 aligns across 8 bases. Unmatched junction bases numbered 6, after V lost 5 bases and J lost 4 bases. In germline, CDR1 is SGHTA, CDR2 FQGNSA. There are 14 residues in the CDR3.